This is a list of T cell receptor beta chains from one sample in a study of blood T cell repertoires in COVID-19. Generated by immunoSEQ multiplex PCR, the TCRdb table keeps only in-frame clones and is missing some. The sample contains some 500,000 clones, over 75% of which appear only once. Sample: PBMCs or T cells enriched from blood (not recorded which). Receptors were obtained from a middle-aged woman who had recovered from COVID-19. Both conserved end residues are part of each CDR3. D genes are given only for firm matches. Some rows have no size entry. The others give once, few or many, or a class for an expanded clone.

J gene	clone size	D gene	CDR3 length	V gene	CDR3 DNA	CDR3 protein
TRBJ2-5	once	TRBD1	16	TRBV24-1	TGTGCCACCAGTGTCCCGACAGGGGGCGGCCAAGAGACCCAGTACTTC	CATSVPTGGGQETQYF
TRBJ2-7	NA	NA	14	TRBV13	TGTGCCAGCAGCTCTCGGACAGACTCCTACGAGCAGTACTTC	CASSSRTDSYEQYF
TRBJ2-7	NA	TRBD2	16	TRBV3-1/TRBV3-2	TGTGCCAGCAGCCACCTCCCTAGCGGGAGAATTTACGAGCAGTACTTC	CASSHLPSGRIYEQYF
TRBJ2-6	NA	TRBD1	15	TRBV28	TGTGCCAGCAGTCTACAGGGGTCTGGGGCCAACGTCCTGACTTTC	CASSLQGSGANVLTF
TRBJ1-5	NA	NA	13	TRBV28	TGTGCCAGCAGTCCAGACATTCGTCAGCCCCAGCATTTT	CASSPDIRQPQHF
TRBJ2-7	once	NA	13	TRBV5-4	TGTGCCAGCAGCTTAAAACAGGGTTACGAGCAGTACTTC	CASSLKQGYEQYF
TRBJ2-5	NA	TRBD2	17	TRBV11-2	TGTGCCAGCAGCTTCTCTACCATAGCGGGAGGGGGGAAGACCCAGTACTTC	CASSFSTIAGGGKTQYF
TRBJ2-1	NA	NA	16	TRBV11-3	TGTGCCAGCAGCTTAGCTACTAGCCACTCCTACAATGAGCAGTTCTTC	CASSLATSHSYNEQFF
TRBJ1-2	NA	NA	18	TRBV11-2	TGTGCCAGCAGCAAAGGCGGGGGACAAAAGTACCTTAACTATGGCTACACCTTC	CASSKGGGQKYLNYGYTF
TRBJ1-1	once	NA	14	TRBV6-5	TGTGCCAGCAGGACAGAAAATCTAGACACTGAAGCTTTCTTT	CASRTENLDTEAFF
TRBJ2-1	NA	TRBD2	18	TRBV2	TGTGCCAGCAGTGCAAACCCCGGGACTAGCGGGAGGATACATGAGCAGTTCTTC	CASSANPGTSGRIHEQFF
TRBJ1-1	NA	TRBD1	15	TRBV4-3	TGCGCCAGCAGCCATGAGGACAGGGGGCAGGTTGAAGCTTTCTTT	CASSHEDRGQVEAFF
TRBJ2-5	NA	NA	15	TRBV4-3	TGCGCCAGCAGCCGGGGGGCGGGGGTACAAGAGACCCAGTACTTC	CASSRGAGVQETQYF
TRBJ2-7	NA	NA	16	TRBV9	TGTGCCAGCAGCGTAGAAGGAGGGCGCCTCTTCTACGAGCAGTACTTC	CASSVEGGRLFYEQYF
TRBJ2-7	NA	TRBD2	15	TRBV11-2	TGTGCCAGCACCCGGGGGGGAGGTTTAGGCTACGAGCAGTACTTC	CASTRGGGLGYEQYF